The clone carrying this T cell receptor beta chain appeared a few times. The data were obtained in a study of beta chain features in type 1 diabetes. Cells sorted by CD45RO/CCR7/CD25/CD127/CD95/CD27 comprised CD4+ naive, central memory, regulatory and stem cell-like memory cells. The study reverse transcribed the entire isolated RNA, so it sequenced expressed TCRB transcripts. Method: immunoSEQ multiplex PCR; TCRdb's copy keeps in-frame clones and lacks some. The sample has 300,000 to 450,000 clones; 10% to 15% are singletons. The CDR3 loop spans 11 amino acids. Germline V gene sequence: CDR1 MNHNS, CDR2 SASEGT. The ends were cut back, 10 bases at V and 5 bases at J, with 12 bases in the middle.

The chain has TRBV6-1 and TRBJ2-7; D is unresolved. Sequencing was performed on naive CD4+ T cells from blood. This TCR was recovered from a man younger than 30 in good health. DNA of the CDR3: TGTGCCACGTCGGTGATGGACGAGCAGTACTTC. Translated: CATSVMDEQYF.